This entry concerns a single T cell receptor (beta chain). Between the trimmed V and J ends, which lost 4 bases and 4 bases, there was a span of 19 bases. The CDR3 contains 15 residues. Germline CDR1 reads SQVTM; CDR2 reads ANQGSEA. The sample comes from a study of cytomegalovirus exposure and HLA in healthy donors. PCR primers comprised 60 Vbeta and 13 Jbeta primers. Only in-frame clones appear in the TCRdb table, and some are missing; sequencing was by immunoSEQ multiplex PCR. This sample's clone table lists under 150,000 clones. This receptor was obtained from a woman aged 55-69 years in good health and CMV-seronegative. The sample taken for sequencing was PBMCs. This chain connects TRBV29-1 to TRBJ1-1; D perhaps matches TRBD1 (5 bases). For the CDR3, the DNA is TGCAGCGTTGTTGGGATGGGGGGAGTCGGCACTGAAGCTTTCTTT. The encoded protein is CSVVGMGGVGTEAFF.